This T cell receptor (beta chain) was obtained from a study of blood T cell repertoires in COVID-19. Overall study: Collection of acute and convalescent COVID-19 samples took place in the United States, Italy and Spain. The analysed material was cDNA or gDNA that came from T cells, B-cell-depleted T cells, or PBMCs.

Germline assignment: CDR1 WNHNN and CDR2 SYGVQD (reference sequence). The CDR3 sequence is 14 residues long. Losses at the gene ends were 8 bases for V and 4 bases for J; bases not matched to a gene: 5. Repertoires were generated with immunoSEQ multiplex PCR, while TCRdb's copy carries only in-frame clones and drops some. The data show roughly 220,000 clones, roughly four fifths seen once. Material: peripheral blood. The V and J genes are TRBV10-1 and TRBJ2-1; 10 bases fit TRBD2. This receptor was obtained from a woman older than 75 with COVID-19, enrolled during active disease. The DNA of the CDR3 is TGCGCCAGCGGTCAGCGGGAGGGATACAATGAGCAGTTCTTC. Residues: CASGQREGYNEQFF.